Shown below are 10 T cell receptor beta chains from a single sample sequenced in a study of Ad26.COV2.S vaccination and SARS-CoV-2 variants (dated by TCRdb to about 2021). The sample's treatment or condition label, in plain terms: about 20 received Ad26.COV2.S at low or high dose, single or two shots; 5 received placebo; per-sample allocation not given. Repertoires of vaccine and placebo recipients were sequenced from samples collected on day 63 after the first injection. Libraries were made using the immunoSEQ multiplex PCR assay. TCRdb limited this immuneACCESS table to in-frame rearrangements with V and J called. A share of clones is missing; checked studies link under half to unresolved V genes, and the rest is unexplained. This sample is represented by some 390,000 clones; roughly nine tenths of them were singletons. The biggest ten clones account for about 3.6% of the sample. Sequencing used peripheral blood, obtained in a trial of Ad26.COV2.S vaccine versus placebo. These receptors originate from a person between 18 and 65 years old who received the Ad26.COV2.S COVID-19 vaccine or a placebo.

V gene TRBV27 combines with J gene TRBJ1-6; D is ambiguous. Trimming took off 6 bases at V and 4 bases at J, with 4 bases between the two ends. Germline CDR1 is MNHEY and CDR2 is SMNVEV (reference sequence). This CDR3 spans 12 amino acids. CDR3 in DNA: TGTGCCAGCAGGGGGTATAATTCACCCCTCCACTTT. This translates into CASRGYNSPLHF.

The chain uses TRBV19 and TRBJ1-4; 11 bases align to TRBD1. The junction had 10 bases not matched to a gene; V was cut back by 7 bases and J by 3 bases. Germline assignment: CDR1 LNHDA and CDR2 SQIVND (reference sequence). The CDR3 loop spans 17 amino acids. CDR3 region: CASTPGQGVWANEKLFF. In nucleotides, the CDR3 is TGTGCCAGTACTCCGGGACAGGGGGTATGGGCTAATGAAAAACTGTTTTTT.

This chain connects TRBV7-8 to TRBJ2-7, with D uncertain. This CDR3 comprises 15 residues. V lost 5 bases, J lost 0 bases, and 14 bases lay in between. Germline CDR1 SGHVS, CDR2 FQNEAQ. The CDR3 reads CASSLQTAFSYEQYF. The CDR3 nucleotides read TGTGCCAGCAGCCTCCAGACTGCCTTCTCCTACGAGCAGTACTTC.

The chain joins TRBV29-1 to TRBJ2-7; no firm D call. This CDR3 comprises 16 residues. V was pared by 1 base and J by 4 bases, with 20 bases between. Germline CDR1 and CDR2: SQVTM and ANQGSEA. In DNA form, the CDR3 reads TGCAGCGTTGAAGCCACATCCCGGTGGGGAAAATACGAGCAGTACTTC. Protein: CSVEATSRWGKYEQYF.

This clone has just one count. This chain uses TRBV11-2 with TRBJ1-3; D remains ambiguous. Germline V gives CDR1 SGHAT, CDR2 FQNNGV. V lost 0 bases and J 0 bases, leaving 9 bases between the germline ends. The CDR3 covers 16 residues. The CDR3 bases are TGTGCCAGCAGCTTAGATCCGGTGAGCTCTGGAAACACCATATATTTT. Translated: CASSLDPVSSGNTIYF.

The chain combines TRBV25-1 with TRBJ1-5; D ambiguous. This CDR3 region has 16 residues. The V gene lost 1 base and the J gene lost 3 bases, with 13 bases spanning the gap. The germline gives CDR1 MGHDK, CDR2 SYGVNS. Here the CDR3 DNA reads TGTGCCAGCAGTGAATTCGGAGCAGTCCTCAATCAGCCCCAGCATTTT. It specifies CASSEFGAVLNQPQHF. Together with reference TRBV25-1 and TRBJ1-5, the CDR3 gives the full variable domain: EADIYQTPRYLVIGTGKKITLECSQTMGHDKMYWYQQDPGMELHLIHYSYGVNSTEKGDLSSESTVSRIRTEHFPLTLESARPSHTSQYLCASSEFGAVLNQPQHFGDGTRLSIL.

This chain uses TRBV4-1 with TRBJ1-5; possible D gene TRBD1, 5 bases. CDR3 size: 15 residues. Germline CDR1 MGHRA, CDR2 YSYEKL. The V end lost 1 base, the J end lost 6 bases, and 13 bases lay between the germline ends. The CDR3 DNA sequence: TGCGCCAGCAGCCAAGGGACGATCGGGGGTCAGCCCCAGCATTTT. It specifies CASSQGTIGGQPQHF.

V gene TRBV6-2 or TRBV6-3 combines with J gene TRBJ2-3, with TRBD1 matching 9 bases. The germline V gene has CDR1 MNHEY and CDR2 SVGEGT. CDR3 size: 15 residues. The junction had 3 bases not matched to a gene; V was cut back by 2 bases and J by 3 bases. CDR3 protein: CASSYPGTGTDTQYF. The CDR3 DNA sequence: TGTGCCAGCAGTTACCCTGGGACAGGGACAGATACGCAGTATTTT.

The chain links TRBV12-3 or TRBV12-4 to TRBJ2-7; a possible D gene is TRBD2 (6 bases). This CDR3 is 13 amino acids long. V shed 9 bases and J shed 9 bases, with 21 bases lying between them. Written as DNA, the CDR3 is TGTGCCAGTTCGACAACGGGGGAAGGTGGGCAGTACTTC. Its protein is CASSTTGEGGQYF.

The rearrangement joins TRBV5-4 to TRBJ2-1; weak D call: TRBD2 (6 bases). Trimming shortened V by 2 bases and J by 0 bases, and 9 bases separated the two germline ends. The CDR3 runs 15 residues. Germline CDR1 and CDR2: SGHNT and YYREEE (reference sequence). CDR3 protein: CASSFRGNSYNEQFF. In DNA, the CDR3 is TGTGCCAGCAGCTTTCGGGGGAACTCCTACAATGAGCAGTTCTTC.